Below, 18 T cell receptor beta chains from the same sample are listed, as sequenced in a study of T cell responses to AZD1222 COVID-19 vaccine. The protocol was immunoSEQ multiplex PCR, while the TCRdb copy is restricted to in-frame clones and leaves out a portion. This table has 120,000 to 150,000 clones, approximately 88% appearing once. Here the sequenced sample was peripheral blood, taken 28 days after the second dose of the MenACWY control vaccine. These receptor sequences come from an adult who received the MenACWY meningococcal vaccine as a control.

The rearrangement joins TRBV7-2 to TRBJ2-2; D is unclear. The CDR3 has 12 residues. Germline V CDR1 and CDR2: SGHTA, FQGNSA. V was clipped by 5 bases and J by 7 bases, with 8 bases between them. The chain's CDR3 is CASSLYFGELFF. CDR3 sequence (DNA): TGTGCCAGCAGCCTTTACTTCGGGGAGCTGTTTTTT.

The table lists this clone with a count of one. The chain combines TRBV3-1 (or the pseudogene TRBV3-2) with TRBJ2-1; unclear D gene. Germline CDR1 LGHDT, CDR2 YNNKEL (reference sequence). The CDR3 covers 14 residues. The V end lost 0 bases, the J end lost 12 bases, and 15 bases lay between the germline ends. As DNA, the CDR3 is TGTGCCAGCAGCCAAGAAGTGACAAAGAATAGGCAGTTCTTC. It yields the protein CASSQEVTKNRQFF.

The count of this clone is one. V and J are TRBV5-1 and TRBJ1-3; 9 nucleotides align to TRBD1. The CDR3 consists of 16 residues. V shed 4 bases, J shed 4 bases, and the junction held 9 bases outside the gene matches. Germline CDR1 reads SGHRS; CDR2 reads YFSETQ. CDR3 sequence reads: CASSAGTGTEGNTIYF. DNA of the CDR3: TGCGCCAGCAGCGCCGGGACAGGGACTGAAGGAAACACCATATATTTT.

This clone was seen repeatedly, ten times or more. The chain has TRBV7-6 and TRBJ1-5; D perhaps matches TRBD1 (6 bases). Per germline, CDR1 SGHVS and CDR2 FNYEAQ. Trimming took off 1 base at V and 7 bases at J, with 14 bases between the two ends. The CDR3 has 15 residues. As DNA, the CDR3 is TGTGCCAGCAGCTTAGGGGCGGGGGGACAACAGCCCCAGCATTTT. Translation: CASSLGAGGQQPQHF.

The rearrangement joins TRBV11-3 to TRBJ2-3; D may be TRBD2 (7 bases). The CDR3 has 15 amino acids. CDR1 is SGHNT, CDR2 YENEEA, per germline. V was clipped by 1 base and J by 1 base, with 9 bases between them. In nucleotides, the CDR3 is TGTGCCAGCAGCTTAGCGGGGGGCCGCACAGATACGCAGTATTTT. Its translation is CASSLAGGRTDTQYF.

V and J are TRBV30 and TRBJ2-7, with D perhaps matching TRBD1 (5 bases). V was clipped by 0 bases and J by 6 bases, with 18 bases between them. The CDR3 is 15 amino acids. The germline CDR1 and CDR2 sequences are GTSNPN and SVGIG (reference sequence). In nucleotides, the CDR3 is TGTGCCTGGAGTGTAGTGCAGGGCCTTTACAGCGAGCAGTACTTC. This translates into CAWSVVQGLYSEQYF.

The chain couples TRBV27 to TRBJ1-2; 7 bases are shared with TRBD1. The CDR3 length is 13 residues. Per germline, CDR1 MNHEY and CDR2 SMNVEV (reference sequence). J gave up 5 bases and V 6 bases, and 6 bases lay outside the gene matches. CDR3: CASREQGNYGYTF. CDR3 DNA: TGTGCCAGCAGAGAACAGGGGAATTATGGCTACACCTTC.

This chain joins TRBV6-5 and TRBJ1-2; D is perhaps TRBD1 (5 bases). Trimming took off 2 bases at V and 1 base at J, with 11 bases between the two ends. The CDR3 covers 15 residues. The germline gives CDR1 MNHEY, CDR2 SVGAGI. For the CDR3, the DNA is TGTGCCAGCAGTTACGGTTCCAGGGATAACTATGGCTACACCTTC. Translated: CASSYGSRDNYGYTF.

The V call is TRBV11-2, the J call TRBJ2-5; 7 bases map to TRBD2. The trim removed 0 bases at V and 2 bases at J, leaving 12 bases unmatched. The CDR3 is 18 amino acids. Germline V gene sequence: CDR1 SGHAT, CDR2 FQNNGV. CDR3 in amino acids: CASSLDGNQAGLQETQYF. CDR3 bases: TGTGCCAGCAGCTTAGATGGTAATCAAGCGGGGCTACAAGAGACCCAGTACTTC. Complete variable domain (other parts from reference TRBV11-2 and TRBJ2-5): EAGVAQSPRYKIIEKRQSVAFWCNPISGHATLYWYQQILGQGPKLLIQFQNNGVVDDSQLPKDRFSAERLKGVDSTLKIQPAKLEDSAVYLCASSLDGNQAGLQETQYFGPGTRLLVL.

The rearrangement joins TRBV5-4 to TRBJ1-2, with TRBD1 as a possible D gene (6 bases). V lost 4 bases and J lost 8, with 18 bases in between. The CDR3 is 14 amino acids. Germline CDR1 reads SGHNT; CDR2 reads YYREEE (reference sequence). Here the CDR3 reads CASSVTSHREGYTF. For the CDR3, the DNA is TGTGCCAGCAGCGTGACGTCTCACAGGGAAGGCTACACCTTC.

This rearrangement joins TRBV27 to TRBJ2-1; the match to TRBD2 covers 9 bases. CDR3 length equals 14 residues. V lost 2 bases to trimming and J lost 6 bases; unmatched junction nucleotides: 2. Germline V gene data show CDR1 as MNHEY and CDR2 as SMNVEV (reference sequence). The CDR3 sequence is CASSLMRGGNEQFF. The CDR3 DNA follows: TGTGCCAGCAGTTTAATGCGGGGGGGCAATGAGCAGTTCTTC.

Only one count was recorded for this clone. The chain combines TRBV30 with TRBJ2-3; 11 nucleotides align to TRBD1. Germline V lookup: CDR1 GTSNPN, CDR2 SVGIG (reference sequence). This CDR3 is 13 amino acids long. With V trimmed by 8 bases and J by 3 bases, 4 bases remained unmatched. The CDR3, as DNA: TGTGCCCGCGGGACAGGGGGAACAGATACGCAGTATTTT. It yields the protein CARGTGGTDTQYF.

This chain links TRBV7-2 with TRBJ2-1; D is unclear. The CDR3 contains 13 residues. The germline gives CDR1 SGHTA, CDR2 FQGNSA. V was shortened by 5 bases and J by 1 base, with 6 bases between the two germline ends. CDR3 in DNA: TGTGCCAGCAGCCCAAGATCCTACAATGAGCAGTTCTTC. Translating gives CASSPRSYNEQFF.

The chain joins TRBV5-5 to TRBJ1-4; 8 bases are shared with TRBD1. Trimming removed 2 bases from V and 6 bases from J; junction bases left unmatched: 6. Germline CDR1 SGHKS, CDR2 YYEKEE (reference sequence). The CDR3 sequence is 15 residues long. CDR3 amino acids: CASSLFGQGDEKLFF. The CDR3 DNA reads TGTGCCAGCAGCTTATTCGGACAGGGAGATGAAAAACTGTTTTTT.

V gene TRBV7-9 combines with J gene TRBJ1-1; D ambiguous. Looked up from germline, CDR1 is SEHNR and CDR2 is FQNEAQ (reference sequence). Trimming left V 6 bases short and J 8 bases short, with 16 bases between. The CDR3 covers 13 residues. CDR3 nucleotide sequence: TGTGCCAGCAGTTCCGTGACCATGCTAGAAGCTTTCTTT. The encoded protein is CASSSVTMLEAFF.

The chain links TRBV6-5 to TRBJ1-3; unclear D gene. The germline V gene has CDR1 MNHEY and CDR2 SVGAGI. V was shortened by 4 bases and J by 0 bases, with 10 bases between the two germline ends. The CDR3 has 15 amino acids. The CDR3 nucleotides are TGTGCCAGCAGTTTGGGCGGCTCCTCTGGAAACACCATATATTTT. Translating gives CASSLGGSSGNTIYF.

This clone turned up a few times. J is TRBJ1-2 and V is TRBV19, with a weak D call TRBD1 (5 bases). The CDR3 is 14 amino acids. The germline gives CDR1 LNHDA, CDR2 SQIVND (reference sequence). V was shortened by 5 bases and J by 3 bases, with 13 bases between the two germline ends. CDR3 in DNA: TGTGCCAGTAGTCCGAGACAGCCCCACTATGGCTACACCTTC. Protein sequence: CASSPRQPHYGYTF.

The chain combines TRBV2 with TRBJ1-2, with TRBD1 identical over 7 bases. From germline, CDR1 is SNHLY and CDR2 FYNNEI. This CDR3 region has 14 residues. After removal of 2 bases from V and 6 bases from J, the junction contained 6 bases not matched to a gene. This chain's CDR3 is CASSERGQSDGYTF. The CDR3 DNA is TGTGCCAGCAGTGAAAGGGGACAGTCAGATGGCTACACCTTC.